The 23 T cell receptor beta chains given below trace back to one sample, sequenced in a study of blood T cell repertoires in COVID-19. The method was immunoSEQ multiplex PCR; TCRdb's version includes in-frame clones alone and lacks a portion of them. The data show 250,000 or so clones, 86% seen once. The sample taken for sequencing was peripheral blood. The receptors stem from a woman in her thirties with active or convalescent COVID-19.

In DNA form, the CDR3 reads TGTGCCAGCAGCTTCGCTAGCGGGGGGGCAGATACGCAGTATTTT. Amino acid sequence: CASSFASGGADTQYF. This sequence joins TRBV11-2 and TRBJ2-3; 12 bases match TRBD2. Per the germline V gene, CDR1 is SGHAT and CDR2 is FQNNGV. The CDR3 loop spans 15 amino acids. The J segment lost 4 bases and the V segment lost 3 bases, leaving 2 bases of the junction unmatched.

In DNA form, the CDR3 reads TGTGCCAGCAGCTACGGCAGGGGGCTTCAAGAGACCCAGTACTTC. Translation: CASSYGRGLQETQYF. This chain connects TRBV5-8 to TRBJ2-5; 8 bases match TRBD1. Germline assignment: CDR1 SGHTS and CDR2 YDEGEE. The CDR3 totals 15 residues. V was pared by 3 bases and J by 2 bases, with 6 bases of the junction left unmatched. Drawing the rest from reference TRBV5-8 and TRBJ2-5, the complete variable domain is EAGVTQSPTHLIKTRGQQATLRCSPISGHTSVYWYQQALGLGLQFLLWYDEGEERNRGNFPPRFSGRQFPNYSSELNVNALELEDSALYLCASSYGRGLQETQYFGPGTRLLVL.

The chain links TRBV5-1 to TRBJ2-7; 9 nucleotides match TRBD1. Germline loops: CDR1 SGHRS, CDR2 YFSETQ. V lost 8 bases, J lost 4 bases, and 7 bases stayed unmatched. This CDR3 region has 13 residues. The CDR3 sequence: CASAGTGRYEQYF. CDR3 nucleotides: TGCGCCAGTGCTGGGACAGGGCGGTACGAGCAGTACTTC.

The chain is built from TRBV10-2 and TRBJ1-1, with D hard to call. The V end lost 3 bases, the J end lost 8 bases, and 4 bases lay between the germline ends. CDR3 length: 10 residues. Per germline, CDR1 WSHSY and CDR2 SAAADI. CDR3 sequence: CASSDREAFF. CDR3 nucleotides: TGCGCCAGCAGTGACAGAGAAGCTTTCTTT.

The J gene is TRBJ1-2, the V gene TRBV19; 8 bases are shared with TRBD1. Germline trimming cut 9 bases from V and 3 bases from J; bases unmatched to any gene: 3. The V gene's germline CDR1 is LNHDA and CDR2 SQIVND (reference sequence). The CDR3 loop spans 12 amino acids. The DNA of the CDR3 is TGTGCCAGCCTACAGGGGGACTATGGCTACACCTTC. This sequence encodes CASLQGDYGYTF.

This clone was counted once. The V and J genes are TRBV12-3 or TRBV12-4 and TRBJ2-1, with 8 bases aligning to TRBD2. CDR3 length equals 13 residues. The ends lost 6 bases at V and 8 bases at J; junction bases unmatched: 6. CDR3 loop: CASSSGTSHEQFF. The CDR3 region has the DNA TGTGCCAGCAGCTCCGGGACTAGTCATGAGCAGTTCTTC.

V and J are TRBV28 and TRBJ1-3; no clear D gene. Between the trimmed V and J ends, which lost 6 bases and 4 bases, there was a span of 7 bases. This CDR3 contains 12 residues. Germline CDR1 reads MDHEN; CDR2 reads SYDVKM. For the CDR3, the DNA is TGTGCCAGCAGAGAAACAGGAAACACCATATATTTT. Its protein product is CASRETGNTIYF.

The CDR3: CASSQGGGGSWTDTQYF. In DNA form, the CDR3 reads TGCGCCAGCAGCCAAGGGGGAGGGGGAAGTTGGACAGATACGCAGTATTTT. This rearrangement joins TRBV4-3 to TRBJ2-3; TRBD2 is a possible D gene (7 bases). The CDR3 is 17 amino acids. The V end was cut by 1 base, the J end by 3 bases, with 17 bases between. Germline V gene data show CDR1 as LGHNA and CDR2 as YSLEER.

This chain connects TRBV5-1 to TRBJ2-5; 9 bases map to TRBD2. CDR3 length: 14 residues. Germline V lookup: CDR1 SGHRS, CDR2 YFSETQ. Unmatched junction bases numbered 2, after V lost 0 bases and J lost 5 bases. The CDR3: CASSLDSGGETQYF. The CDR3 bases are TGCGCCAGCAGCTTGGATAGCGGGGGTGAGACCCAGTACTTC.

The chain is built from TRBV7-6 and TRBJ2-3; 7 bases agree with TRBD2. J gave up 5 bases and V 11 bases, and 7 bases lay outside the gene matches. Germline values: CDR1 SGHVS, CDR2 FNYEAQ. This CDR3 is 12 amino acids long. The CDR3 nucleotides are TGTGCCTGCGGGGGAGCGGAAGATACGCAGTATTTT. Translated, it gives CACGGAEDTQYF.

CDR3 sequence: CASSLGRTNTEAFF. In nucleotides, the CDR3 is TGTGCCAGCAGCTTGGGACGGACTAACACTGAAGCTTTCTTT. V is TRBV5-6 and J is TRBJ1-1; D unresolved. The CDR3 totals 14 residues. Germline V CDR1 and CDR2: SGHDT, YYEEEE. Trimming pared 0 bases from V and 2 bases from J, leaving 8 bases between.

The chain has TRBV7-9 and TRBJ2-3, with D possibly being TRBD2 (5 bases). Germline CDR1 is SEHNR and CDR2 is FQNEAQ (reference sequence). Trimming took off 1 base at V and 6 bases at J, with 14 bases between the two ends. This CDR3 contains 15 residues. Here the CDR3 reads CASSLETQPGDTQYF. DNA for the CDR3: TGTGCCAGCAGCTTAGAAACGCAACCGGGGGATACGCAGTATTTT. The full variable domain, its missing parts supplied by reference TRBV7-9 and TRBJ2-3, is DTGVSQNPRHKITKRGQNVTFRCDPISEHNRLYWYRQTLGQGPEFLTYFQNEAQLEKSRLLSDRFSAERPKGSFSTLEIQRTEQGDSAMYLCASSLETQPGDTQYFGPGTRLTVL.

This rearrangement joins TRBV28 to TRBJ2-4; D gene ambiguous. CDR1 and CDR2 from the germline V gene are MDHEN and SYDVKM. The V end lost 2 bases, the J end lost 2 bases, and 13 bases lay between the germline ends. The CDR3 contains 16 residues. The CDR3 is CASSLATRPTKNIQYF. The CDR3 DNA reads TGTGCCAGCAGTTTAGCGACACGACCGACCAAAAACATTCAGTACTTC.

The V and J genes are TRBV25-1 and TRBJ1-5; D perhaps matches TRBD1 (6 bases). V was trimmed by 6 bases and J by 3 bases, leaving 9 bases between them. The germline V gene encodes CDR1 MGHDK and CDR2 SYGVNS. The length of the CDR3 is 13 residues. DNA of the CDR3: TGTGCCAGCAGACAGGGTACCAATCAGCCCCAGCATTTT. It is translated as CASRQGTNQPQHF.

This sequence joins TRBV5-5 and TRBJ1-5, with a possible D match to TRBD1 (5 bases). Trimming stripped 4 bases from V and 9 bases from J, with 14 bases between. CDR1 SGHKS and CDR2 YYEKEE come from the germline V gene (reference sequence). This CDR3 region has 13 residues. CDR3 loop: CASSRTFQGPQHF. CDR3 coding DNA: TGTGCCAGCAGCCGGACGTTCCAGGGGCCCCAGCATTTT.

The rearrangement joins TRBV24-1 to TRBJ1-2, with D unclear. The CDR3 runs 14 residues. Trimming removed 4 bases from V and 3 bases from J, with 11 bases in between. Germline CDR1 is KGHDR and CDR2 is SFDVKD. This chain's CDR3 is CATSDPREYYGYTF. In DNA, the CDR3 is TGTGCCACCAGTGACCCCCGGGAGTACTATGGCTACACCTTC.

The chain couples TRBV6-5 to TRBJ1-6; 10 bases match TRBD1. The CDR3 runs 14 residues. V trimming: 8 bases; J trimming: 10 bases; junction bases outside the gene matches: 8. The V gene's germline CDR1 is MNHEY and CDR2 SVGAGI. CDR3 in amino acids: CASGQTGGRSPLHF. Here the CDR3 DNA reads TGTGCCAGCGGGCAGACAGGGGGCCGCTCACCCCTCCACTTT.

V and J are TRBV5-4 and TRBJ2-5, with TRBD2 identical over 14 bases. V gave up 3 bases and J gave up 5 bases; unmatched junction bases: 9. The CDR3 spans 17 residues. CDR1 and CDR2 (germline): SGHNT, YYREEE (reference sequence). The CDR3 is CASSSGLAGGTQETQYF. CDR3 sequence (DNA): TGTGCCAGCAGCTCCGGACTAGCGGGGGGCACCCAGGAGACCCAGTACTTC.

V is TRBV28 and J is TRBJ2-2, with a tentative D call TRBD2 (5 bases). From germline, CDR1 is MDHEN and CDR2 SYDVKM. V was clipped by 3 bases and J by 2 bases, with 7 bases between them. The length of the CDR3 is 14 residues. CDR3 DNA: TGTGCCAGCAGTTTTACGGGAAACACCGGGGAGCTGTTTTTT. Its protein is CASSFTGNTGELFF.

V usage is TRBV7-2 and J usage is TRBJ1-4; D possibly corresponds to TRBD1 (5 bases). V was trimmed by 6 bases and J by 3 bases, leaving 11 bases between them. Germline CDR1 and CDR2: SGHTA and FQGNSA. The CDR3 totals 14 residues. The CDR3 loop reads CASSGGGANEKLFF. The CDR3, as DNA: TGTGCCAGCAGTGGTGGGGGGGCTAATGAAAAACTGTTTTTT.

This chain uses TRBV6-1 with TRBJ2-7; D not certain. Trimming cost V 5 bases and J 4 bases, with 12 bases left between them. The CDR3 covers 13 residues. The germline V gene encodes CDR1 MNHNS and CDR2 SASEGT. Written as DNA, the CDR3 is TGTGCCAGCAGTCCAACTGGTCTATACGAGCAGTACTTC. Amino acids: CASSPTGLYEQYF.

The chain couples TRBV9 to TRBJ1-1, with 7 bases lining up with TRBD1. CDR1 SGDLS and CDR2 YYNGEE come from the germline V gene. This CDR3 is 13 amino acids long. Trimming cost V 0 bases and J 4 bases; bases outside gene matches: 0. The CDR3 spells CASSVDRGTEAFF. CDR3 DNA sequence: TGTGCCAGCAGCGTAGACAGGGGCACTGAAGCTTTCTTT.

This clone has only a few counts. The V call is TRBV7-6, the J call TRBJ2-1; TRBD2 might be the D (6 bases). With 5 bases removed from V and 10 bases from J, the gap between germline ends came to 12 bases. The CDR3 has 12 amino acids. The V gene's germline CDR1 is SGHVS and CDR2 FNYEAQ. CDR3 nucleotides: TGTGCCAGCAGCAAGGGACTTTTCGAGCAGTTCTTC. Its protein product is CASSKGLFEQFF.